This T cell receptor beta chain was documented in a study of cytomegalovirus exposure and HLA in healthy donors (dated by TCRdb to the late 2010s). For the study in its entirety: An earlier analysis of several hundred of the donors reported 250 to 350 Gb of sequence data and about 100 million unique TCR beta sequences from about 200 million T cells. Donor age, sex, ethnicity and CMV serostatus were compiled together with the repertoire data. Rather than using new phenotypic data, the later analysis identified candidate immune exposures from TCR beta sequences and from how often those sequences occurred across donors. An early release covering just under 650 HLA-typed donors comprised roughly 300 gigabases of sequencing data and tens of millions of unique TCR sequences. Across 398 genotyped donors of the cohort, an average of approximately 240,000 unique TCR beta nucleotide sequences per donor were sequenced, and roughly 20% of those sequences were non-productive. An earlier analysis of about 600 of the donors used high-throughput TCR beta sequencing to judge whether each TCR beta V gene segment behaved as functional or pseudogenic. Class I and class II HLA loci were covered by the typing at four-digit resolution. Of the roughly 400 genotyped donors, 81% fell in the genetic ancestry cluster associated with self-reported Caucasian donors. The study profiled the T cell repertoires of some 610 subjects by immunosequencing and related them to cytomegalovirus serostatus. A separate validation cohort of roughly 130 different subjects was used in addition to the roughly 670-subject first cohort. A later genetic analysis used genome-wide SNP genotypes for about 65% of the 666 donors, treating that subset as a discovery cohort. To predict cytomegalovirus infection status, the study brought together high-throughput TCR immunosequencing, statistical association of individual TCRs with disease status, and machine learning. The study aimed to test whether cataloging public T cell receptors could reveal signatures of past pathogen exposure. To study patterns of TCR occurrence, a later analysis re-analyzed previously published TCR beta repertoires from under 750 donors and added high-resolution HLA genotyping. Because of strong linkage in the cohort, five DR-DQ haplotypes were treated as single units for association and clustering. Typing coverage differed by locus: A, B, C, DRB1 and DQB1 were typed in roughly 620-630 donors, DQA1 in around 500, DPA1 in approximately 610, and DPB1 in 450 to 480. All discovery cohort repertoires had been generated on a single sequencing platform. Study-wide findings and limitations: It was suggested by the authors that the approach could potentially be generalized to other disease states and immunological phenotypes. Across donors, most TCR sequences were observed very rarely, whereas some public TCRs were present in many individuals. When HLA alleles, especially DR and DQ, strongly co-occurred, TCR associations were difficult to assign to individual alleles. A later genetic analysis associated a missense DCLRE1C variant with V-gene and J-gene trimming of TCR beta chains, and an independent cohort replicated the association. A later analysis found that most CMV-associated TCR beta chains appeared HLA-restricted, with HLA associations seemingly driven largely by CMV exposure. In this cohort, only TCR beta chains were sequenced, and detectable features were limited by the absence of alpha or paired-chain data. In a later analysis, HLA-associated TCR beta chains were found to be more clonally expanded and to have lower generation probabilities than equally common non-associated chains. Cytomegalovirus status was reported to be diagnosed by the classifier with high specificity and sensitivity in both the original and validation cohorts. In the study, around 150 TCR beta chains were listed as associated with cytomegalovirus. In a later analysis, the rate of TCR association differed among HLA loci, with DRB1 alleles having the most associated TCRs and HLA-C alleles having the fewest. In an earlier analysis of around 500 of the donors, most TCR beta V segments appeared in productive rearrangements about 87% or about 30% of the time, broadly matching IMGT annotations. Compared with the roughly 670-donor mean, donors in an Asian-associated ancestry cluster had fewer N-insertions in productive TCRs, according to a later genetic analysis. In a later analysis, several top co-occurrence clusters were reported to appear linked to parvovirus B19, influenza, CMV and Epstein-Barr virus. HLA typing was unavailable for some donors at each locus, so association tests used only the typed subset. CMV serostatus was the only immune exposure information available for the cohort. The 87-base-pair reads could not distinguish some IMGT-functional V segments, including TRBV6-2 and TRBV6-3, so those segments were excluded. Roughly uniform sequencing depth across donors was assumed in presence/absence analyses, although this assumption may not hold. Linkage disequilibrium might explain the correlated functional status among segregating V segments, but an unknown experimental factor could not be excluded. Three of the identified cytomegalovirus-associated TCR beta chains were confirmed in vitro to be specific for cytomegalovirus antigens. The sequencing pipeline was judged likely to have produced a cluster of highly shared sequence variants as a technical artifact. In a later analysis, some 17,000 TCR beta sequences were associated with specific HLA alleles at a false discovery rate of 0.05. A further reported finding was that TCR beta sequences accurately predicted the HLA-A and HLA-B alleles for most subjects in the first cohort. The earlier analysis of fewer than 750 of the donors excluded some 15 rarely observed V segments, including chromosome 9 orphons, because counts were too low.

To prepare the library, the immunoSEQ multiplex PCR assay was applied. The multiplex PCR relied on a mix of 60 forward primers for TCR Vbeta segments and 13 reverse primers for TCR Jbeta segments. Amplification of the CDR3 region of rearranged TCR beta genes was performed with a multiplex PCR assay on genomic DNA. The amplified TCR beta libraries were sequenced on the Illumina HiSeq System as 87-base-pair reads. Regarding the original processing steps: A later analysis tallied some 79 million unique TCR beta chains across the roughly 610 repertoires, and 10 million to 11 million of those chains were shared by two or more donors. Raw reads were error-corrected and collapsed into unique sequences by a nearest-neighbor algorithm in which closely related sequences were merged to remove PCR and sequencing errors. To assign V, D and J gene segments, CDR3 sequences were aligned to IMGT reference sequences. For a sequence to be retained, a match of at least six nucleotides was required to both a V gene segment and a J gene segment. A rearrangement counted as productive if the CDR3 had no stop codons and remained in frame with V and J, and every other rearrangement counted as non-productive. CDR3 was defined according to IMGT convention as the region running from the second conserved V-encoded cysteine to the conserved J-encoded phenylalanine. The earlier analysis of 500 to 650 of the donors excluded any sequence lacking an unambiguous match to a single V gene segment. An earlier analysis of about 590 of the donors classified V segments as functional when productive rearrangements were above 56.7% and as segregating when the standard deviation between donors was above 5%. A statistical classification framework was built for diagnosing cytomegalovirus status from the catalog of TCR beta chain sequences. A later analysis assigned V and J genes by comparing TCR nucleotide sequences with IMGT/GENE-DB human TR gene sequences. A later analysis assigned CDR3 sequences and most-parsimonious VDJ recombination scenarios with the TCRdist pipeline. In a later analysis, each TCR beta chain was defined by its CDR3 amino acid sequence together with its V-gene family, and reads lacking a unique V-gene family were excluded. In a later analysis, 500 to 650 highly shared, low-generation-probability nucleotide sequences were removed to address suspected cross-contamination and a sequencing artifact. A later analysis calculated a clonal expansion index for each public chain from normalized within-repertoire ranks of inferred template counts. In a later analysis, generation probabilities were computed with a VDJ recombination model fitted to out-of-frame rearrangements, and the resulting probabilities were checked against IGoR. In a later analysis, TCR-TCR, TCR-HLA and TCR-CMV co-occurrence was scored with hypergeometric tests, and a repertoire-size bias correction was applied to TCR pairs. In a later analysis, false discovery rates were estimated by permuting HLA or CMV assignments 20 times. A later analysis grouped co-occurring TCRs with DBSCAN, adding TCRdist sequence similarity when clustering within HLA-allele-positive subsets. Co-occurrence clustering excluded repertoires with fewer than 30,000 or more than 120,000 public chains, plus five with anomalous nucleotide sharing. What TCRdb holds here is the immuneACCESS table cut down to in-frame rearrangements. Part of the clones is not present; checked against another copy, under half of the missing clones reflect an unresolved V gene, and the others are unexplained. Clone size and the V and J calls come from that table; the DNA yielded D and trimming. The sample includes about 130,000 clones, with approximately 80% observed a single time. The top ten hold under 3% of the sample.

Turning to this clone: Its antigen is not yet known. There are no base qualities to consult, and no much larger clone falls within one base.

The cohort was made up of approximately 670 healthy bone marrow donors. Cohort members were all nominally healthy when sampled, although unrecorded immune exposures were likely present. The donor was CMV seronegative and belonged to the group of approximately 320 seronegative cohort members. Every donor gave a peripheral blood sample, and the peripheral blood mononuclear cells from that sample were used for TCR beta sequencing. The Qiagen DNeasy Blood Extraction Kit was used to extract genomic DNA from the blood cell samples. V lost 1 base and J lost 2 bases; the stretch between them is 11 bases long. The germline V gene (reference sequence) yields SEHNR for CDR1 and FQNEAQ for CDR2. Measured from the cysteine to the phenylalanine, the CDR3 is 15 residues long. CDR3 DNA is the only sequence kept; it has 45 bases, read in frame from the first base.

Sequenced material: PBMCs. In this chain, TRBV7-9 is recombined with TRBJ2-5; a weak D assignment points to TRBD2 (5 bases agree). The source is a boy between 2 and 10 years old in good health and CMV-seronegative. At the DNA level, the sequence is TGTGCCAGCAGCTTAGGTGGGCGAGGGCAAGAGACCCAGTACTTC. Its protein is CASSLGGRGQETQYF.